The T cell receptor beta chain described here comes from a study of blood T cell repertoires in COVID-19. About the research overall: In each case, the material was cDNA or gDNA derived from T cells, B-cell-depleted T cells, or PBMCs.

Libraries were prepared by immunoSEQ multiplex PCR; TCRdb keeps only in-frame clonotypes and omits some of them. Of 60,000 to 70,000 clones detected, about nine tenths appear once; the ten largest clones hold about 7.9%. The CDR3 is 15 amino acids. The ends were cut back, 0 bases at V and 16 bases at J, with 24 bases in the middle. CDR1 is SQVTM, CDR2 ANQGSEA, per germline. Sample: peripheral blood. The V call is TRBV29-1, the J call TRBJ1-4; D perhaps matches TRBD1 (5 bases). This clonotype originated in a human donor in a cohort sampled during active COVID-19. The CDR3 here is CSVEDTGREGLGPFF. The CDR3 DNA follows: TGCAGCGTTGAAGATACCGGGAGGGAGGGATTGGGGCCGTTTTTT.